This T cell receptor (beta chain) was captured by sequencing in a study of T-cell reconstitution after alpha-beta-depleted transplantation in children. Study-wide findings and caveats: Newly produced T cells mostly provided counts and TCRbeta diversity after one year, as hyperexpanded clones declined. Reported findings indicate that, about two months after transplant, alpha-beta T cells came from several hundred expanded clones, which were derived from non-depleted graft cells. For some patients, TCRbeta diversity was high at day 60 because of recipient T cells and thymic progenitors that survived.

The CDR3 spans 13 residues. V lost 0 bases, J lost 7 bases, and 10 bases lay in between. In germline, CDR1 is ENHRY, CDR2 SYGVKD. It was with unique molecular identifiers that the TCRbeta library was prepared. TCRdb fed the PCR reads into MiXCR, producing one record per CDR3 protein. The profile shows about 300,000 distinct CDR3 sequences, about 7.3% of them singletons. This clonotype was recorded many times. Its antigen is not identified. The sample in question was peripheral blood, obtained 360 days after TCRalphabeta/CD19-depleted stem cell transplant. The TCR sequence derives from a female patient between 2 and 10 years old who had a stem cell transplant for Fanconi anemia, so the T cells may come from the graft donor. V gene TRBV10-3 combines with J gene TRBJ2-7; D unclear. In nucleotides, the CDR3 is TGTGCCATCAGTGAGTCAATAGGGCTAGAGCAGTACTTC. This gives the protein CAISESIGLEQYF.